The 5 T cell receptor beta chains given below trace back to one sample, sequenced in a study of cytomegalovirus exposure and HLA in healthy donors. PCR was performed using 60 Vbeta and 13 Jbeta primers. Produced via immunoSEQ multiplex PCR; TCRdb's table is partial and in-frame only. The repertoire holds roughly 100,000 clones, with approximately 80% as singletons. Input material: PBMCs. These receptors came from a male donor in good health and CMV-seronegative.

The sample holds one count of this clone. The chain combines TRBV5-4 with TRBJ2-7; 8 nucleotides agree with TRBD2. CDR3 length: 12 residues. From germline, CDR1 is SGHNT and CDR2 YYREEE (reference sequence). The DNA for the CDR3 is TGTGCAACGGGGGGGGGCCCCCACGAGCAGTACTTC. Translation: CATGGGPHEQYF.

The table lists this clone with a few counts. CDR3 nucleotide sequence: TGTGCCAGCAGTTTATTCCGGGGGGGCAGCGAGCAGTACTTC. Encoded protein: CASSLFRGGSEQYF. This chain uses TRBV27 with TRBJ2-7; 8 nucleotides line up with TRBD2. This CDR3 is built from 14 residues. Per germline, CDR1 MNHEY and CDR2 SMNVEV (reference sequence). V dropped 1 base and J dropped 6; count of bases not matched to a gene: 5.

This sequence joins TRBV4-2 and TRBJ2-5, with D possibly TRBD2 on 6 matching bases. The end of the DNA is better explained by TRBJ2-7, so the J call may be wrong. There are 15 residues in the CDR3. Germline V gene data show CDR1 as LGHNA and CDR2 as YNFKEQ. CDR3 in DNA: TGTGCCAGCAGCCAAGAGACGGCGGGATCCTACGAGCAGTACTTC. It encodes CASSQETAGSYEQYF.

The V and J genes are TRBV6-1 and TRBJ2-7, with D tentatively TRBD1 (6 bases). There are 13 residues in the CDR3. Germline V gene data show CDR1 as MNHNS and CDR2 as SASEGT. Trimming cost V 6 bases and J 1 base, with 10 bases left between them. CDR3 bases: TGTGCCAGCAGCGAACAGGGATCCTACGAGCAGTACTTC. This codes for CASSEQGSYEQYF.

This sequence joins TRBV6-1 and TRBJ2-5; a weak D match, TRBD1 (5 bases). TRBJ2-7 explains the end of the DNA better; the J call may be wrong. The CDR3 covers 13 residues. Germline V gene sequence: CDR1 MNHNS, CDR2 SASEGT. The CDR3 coding sequence is TGTGCCACAGGGCGTAAAACGGTGTACGAGCAGTACTTC. Protein product: CATGRKTVYEQYF.